These T cell receptor beta chains were read from a single sample in a study of T cell clones after liver transplantation. Sequenced by immunoSEQ multiplex PCR; TCRdb stores in-frame clones only, minus some. The table includes around 9,100 clones, nearly 80% detected once. Here the sequenced sample was CD8+ T cells from blood, taken before liver transplant. The receptors shown here come from a human donor who received a liver transplant. The CDR3 runs from the conserved cysteine through the conserved F or W. The D gene is left open where the match is weak. The listing skips clone size in some rows; elsewhere it reads once, few, many or a size class.

J: TRBJ2-2; V: TRBV6-4; size: NA; D: NA; CDR3: CASSAGSDTGELFF; DNA: TGTGCCAGCAGTGCCGGCAGCGACACCGGGGAGCTGTTTTTT
J: TRBJ2-1; V: TRBV19; size: NA; D: NA; CDR3: CASSISRSSSEQFF; DNA: TGTGCCAGTAGTATATCACGGAGTAGCAGTGAGCAGTTCTTC
J: TRBJ1-1; V: TRBV27; size: NA; D: NA; CDR3: CASSLMRGNTEAFF; DNA: TGTGCCAGCAGTTTAATGCGAGGGAACACTGAAGCTTTCTTT
J: TRBJ1-1; V: TRBV7-8; size: NA; D: NA; CDR3: CASRSGQGQSKNTEAFF; DNA: TGTGCCAGCAGGTCCGGCCAAGGACAATCAAAGAACACTGAAGCTTTCTTT
J: TRBJ2-2; V: TRBV12-1; size: NA; D: NA; CDR3: CASSFRGKNTGELFF; DNA: TGTGCCAGCAGCTTTCGGGGGAAGAACACCGGGGAGCTGTTTTTT
J: TRBJ2-1; V: TRBV6-5; size: NA; D: TRBD2; CDR3: CASSYAGGEQFF; DNA: TGTGCCAGCAGTTACGCGGGGGGTGAGCAGTTCTTC
J: TRBJ1-5; V: TRBV18; size: few; D: NA; CDR3: CASSPPWSLANQPQHF; DNA: TGTGCCAGCTCACCTCCTTGGTCCCTAGCCAATCAGCCCCAGCATTTT
J: TRBJ2-7; V: TRBV11-2; size: few; D: NA; CDR3: CASSLGFTEQYF; DNA: TGTGCCAGCAGCTTAGGGTTCACCGAGCAGTACTTC
J: TRBJ2-3; V: TRBV12-5; size: NA; D: NA; CDR3: CASGWFSPDTQYF; DNA: TGTGCTAGTGGTTGGTTCTCTCCAGATACGCAGTATTTT
J: TRBJ2-7; V: TRBV19; size: NA; D: TRBD2; CDR3: CASSTGLAPSYEQYF; DNA: TGTGCCAGTAGTACGGGACTAGCGCCGTCCTACGAGCAGTACTTC
J: TRBJ2-7; V: TRBV27; size: NA; D: NA; CDR3: CASSFTRESYEQYF; DNA: TGTGCCAGCAGTTTTACGCGCGAGTCCTACGAGCAGTACTTC
J: TRBJ2-2; V: TRBV28; size: NA; D: NA; CDR3: CASSRPGSSGELFF; DNA: TGTGCCAGCAGCCGCCCCGGGAGTTCCGGGGAGCTGTTTTTT
J: TRBJ2-2; V: TRBV4-3; size: NA; D: TRBD2; CDR3: CASSQGNRVAGNTGELFF; DNA: TGCGCCAGCAGCCAAGGAAATCGGGTAGCGGGTAACACCGGGGAGCTGTTTTTT
J: TRBJ1-1; V: TRBV28; size: once; D: TRBD1; CDR3: CASRNGAGGTEAFF; DNA: TGTGCCAGCAGAAATGGGGCAGGGGGGACTGAAGCTTTCTTT
J: TRBJ2-7; V: TRBV7-2; size: NA; D: NA; CDR3: CASGGRSYEQYF; DNA: TGTGCCTCCGGGGGCAGATCCTACGAGCAGTACTTC
J: TRBJ2-2; V: TRBV7-8; size: NA; D: NA; CDR3: CASSIRRGSNTGELFF; DNA: TGTGCCAGCAGCATTCGCCGGGGATCGAACACCGGGGAGCTGTTTTTT
J: TRBJ2-5; V: TRBV19; size: NA; D: NA; CDR3: CASSITGQETQYF; DNA: TGTGCCAGTAGTATTACAGGGCAAGAGACCCAGTACTTC
J: TRBJ2-7; V: TRBV5-1; size: NA; D: TRBD1; CDR3: CASSSTPGTVYEQYF; DNA: TGCGCCAGCAGTTCCACTCCCGGGACAGTCTACGAGCAGTACTTC
J: TRBJ2-1; V: TRBV7-9; size: NA; D: NA; CDR3: CASSMSESSYNEQFF; DNA: TGTGCCAGCAGCATGAGCGAGAGCTCCTACAATGAGCAGTTCTTC
J: TRBJ2-7; V: TRBV4-1; size: NA; D: TRBD1; CDR3: CASSPTGIYEQYF; DNA: TGCGCCAGCAGCCCGACAGGGATTTACGAGCAGTACTTC
J: TRBJ2-1; V: TRBV11-2; size: NA; D: TRBD1; CDR3: CASTTTPDRGRHEQFF; DNA: TGTGCCAGCACCACTACCCCGGACAGGGGGCGACATGAGCAGTTCTTC
J: TRBJ1-6; V: TRBV5-4; size: few; D: TRBD1; CDR3: CASSADRGYSPLHF; DNA: TGTGCCAGCAGCGCCGACAGGGGGTACTCACCCCTCCACTTT